Below, 7 T cell receptor beta chains from the same sample are listed, as sequenced in a study of blood T cell repertoires in COVID-19. The protocol was immunoSEQ multiplex PCR, while the TCRdb copy is restricted to in-frame clones and leaves out a portion. Of about 59,000 clones detected, 90% to 95% appear once; the ten largest clones hold about 9%. Sequenced material: peripheral blood. All receptors come from a human donor in a cohort sampled during active COVID-19.

The gene calls are TRBV28 and TRBJ2-1; D gene uncertain. The CDR3 is made up of 15 amino acids. Germline values: CDR1 MDHEN, CDR2 SYDVKM. The V end was cut by 5 bases, the J end by 3 bases, with 14 bases between. The CDR3 nucleotides read TGTGCCAGCAGTCCTAACAGCCGTGACTACAATGAGCAGTTCTTC. It translates to CASSPNSRDYNEQFF. Full variable domain (outside the CDR3, taken from reference TRBV28 and TRBJ2-1): DVKVTQSSRYLVKRTGEKVFLECVQDMDHENMFWYRQDPGLGLRLIYFSYDVKMKEKGDIPEGYSVSREKKERFSLILESASTNQTSMYLCASSPNSRDYNEQFFGPGTRLTVL.

The rearrangement links TRBV7-3 to TRBJ2-1; 7 nucleotides line up with TRBD2. Germline V CDR1 and CDR2: SGHTA, FQGTGA. The J segment lost 4 bases and the V segment lost 5 bases, leaving 8 bases of the junction unmatched. The CDR3 extends over 15 amino acids. The CDR3 DNA follows: TGTGCCAGCAGCCGCAGGAGGGAGGGGTACAATGAGCAGTTCTTC. It specifies CASSRRREGYNEQFF.

This chain connects TRBV9 to TRBJ1-2, with 8 nucleotides matching TRBD1. V shed 3 bases and J 7 bases; nucleotides not matched to a gene: 14. The germline V gene encodes CDR1 SGDLS and CDR2 YYNGEE. The CDR3 is 16 residues long. DNA for the CDR3: TGTGCCAGCAGCGACGGCGGGCAGGGGGCTTTGTCTGGCTACACCTTC. The encoded protein is CASSDGGQGALSGYTF.

This clone was seen just once. V usage is TRBV25-1 and J usage is TRBJ1-5; D might be TRBD1 (5 bases). V shed 3 bases and J shed 1 base, with 7 bases lying between them. CDR1 and CDR2 from the germline V gene are MGHDK and SYGVNS. This CDR3 is built from 14 residues. The CDR3 DNA sequence: TGTGCCAGCAGTGAGGGGCTCAGCAATCAGCCCCAGCATTTT. This encodes CASSEGLSNQPQHF.

This rearrangement joins TRBV5-1 to TRBJ1-4, with 7 bases fitting TRBD1. Losses at the gene ends were 0 bases for V and 0 bases for J; bases not matched to a gene: 5. The CDR3 contains 17 residues. Germline V gene lookup returns CDR1 SGHRS and CDR2 YFSETQ. The CDR3 DNA follows: TGCGCCAGCAGCTTGGTAGGACAGGAAACAACTAATGAAAAACTGTTTTTT. It codes for CASSLVGQETTNEKLFF.

This clone was observed once. This sequence joins TRBV18 and TRBJ2-1; the match to TRBD1 covers 11 bases. This CDR3 region has 15 residues. Germline V gene sequence: CDR1 KGHSH, CDR2 LQKENI. V shed 0 bases, J shed 7 bases, and the junction held 2 bases outside the gene matches. The CDR3 loop reads CASSPPGQGGNEQFF. The CDR3 DNA reads as TGTGCCAGCTCACCACCGGGACAGGGGGGGAATGAGCAGTTCTTC.

V and J are TRBV9 and TRBJ1-3; D is ambiguous. Between the trimmed V and J ends, which lost 0 bases and 0 bases, there was a span of 10 bases. The CDR3 covers 16 residues. The germline V gene has CDR1 SGDLS and CDR2 YYNGEE. The CDR3 here is CASSVATALSGNTIYF. CDR3 DNA sequence: TGTGCCAGCAGCGTAGCAACAGCTCTCTCTGGAAACACCATATATTTT.